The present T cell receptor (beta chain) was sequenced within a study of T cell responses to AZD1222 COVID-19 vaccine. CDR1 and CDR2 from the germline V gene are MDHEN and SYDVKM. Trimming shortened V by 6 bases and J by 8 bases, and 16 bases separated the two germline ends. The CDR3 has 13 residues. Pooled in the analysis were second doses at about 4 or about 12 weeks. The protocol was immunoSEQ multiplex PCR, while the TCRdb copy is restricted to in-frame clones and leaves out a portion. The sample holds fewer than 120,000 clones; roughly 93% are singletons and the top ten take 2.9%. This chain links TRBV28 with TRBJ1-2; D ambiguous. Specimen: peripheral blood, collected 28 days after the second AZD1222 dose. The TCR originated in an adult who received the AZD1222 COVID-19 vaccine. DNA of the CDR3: TGTGCCAGCAGATACCGATTGGGTCAGGGCTACACCTTC. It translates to CASRYRLGQGYTF.